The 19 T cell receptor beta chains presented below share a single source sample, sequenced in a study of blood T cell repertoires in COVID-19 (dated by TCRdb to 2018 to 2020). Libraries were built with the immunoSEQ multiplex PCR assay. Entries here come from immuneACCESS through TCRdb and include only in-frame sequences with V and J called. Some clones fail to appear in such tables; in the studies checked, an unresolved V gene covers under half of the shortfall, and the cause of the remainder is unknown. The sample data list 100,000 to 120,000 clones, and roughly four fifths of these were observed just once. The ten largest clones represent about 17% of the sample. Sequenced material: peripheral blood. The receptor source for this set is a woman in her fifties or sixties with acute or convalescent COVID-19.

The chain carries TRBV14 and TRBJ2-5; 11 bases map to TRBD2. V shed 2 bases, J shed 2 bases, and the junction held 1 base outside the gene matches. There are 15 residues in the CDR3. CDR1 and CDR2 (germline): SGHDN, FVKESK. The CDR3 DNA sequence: TGTGCCAGCAGCCAACTAGCGGGGGGACAAGAGACCCAGTACTTC. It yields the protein CASSQLAGGQETQYF.

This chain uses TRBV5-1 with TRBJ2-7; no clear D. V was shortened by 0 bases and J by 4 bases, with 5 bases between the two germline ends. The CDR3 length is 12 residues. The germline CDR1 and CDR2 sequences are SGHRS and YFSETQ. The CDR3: CASSLGEYEQYF. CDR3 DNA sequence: TGCGCCAGCAGCTTGGGCGAATACGAGCAGTACTTC.

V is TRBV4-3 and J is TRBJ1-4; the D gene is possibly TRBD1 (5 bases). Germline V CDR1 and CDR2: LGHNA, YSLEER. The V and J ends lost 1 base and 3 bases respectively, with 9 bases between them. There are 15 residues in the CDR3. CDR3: CASSQGAGPNEKLFF. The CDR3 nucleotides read TGCGCCAGCAGCCAAGGGGCAGGGCCTAATGAAAAACTGTTTTTT.

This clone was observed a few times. This CDR3 reads CAWTRDTRDLKLFF. The CDR3 nucleotides are TGTGCCTGGACCCGAGACACTAGGGATCTTAAACTGTTTTTT. The V call is TRBV30, the J call TRBJ1-4; D call uncertain. V was cut by 4 bases and J by 11 bases, with 20 bases left in between. The CDR3 runs to 14 residues. Germline CDR1 and CDR2: GTSNPN and SVGIG (reference sequence).

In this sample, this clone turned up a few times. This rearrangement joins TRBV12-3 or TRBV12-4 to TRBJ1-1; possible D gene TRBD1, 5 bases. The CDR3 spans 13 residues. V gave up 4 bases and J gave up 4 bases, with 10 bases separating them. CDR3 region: CASSSMGGTEAFF. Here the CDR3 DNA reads TGTGCCAGCAGTTCAATGGGGGGCACTGAAGCTTTCTTT.

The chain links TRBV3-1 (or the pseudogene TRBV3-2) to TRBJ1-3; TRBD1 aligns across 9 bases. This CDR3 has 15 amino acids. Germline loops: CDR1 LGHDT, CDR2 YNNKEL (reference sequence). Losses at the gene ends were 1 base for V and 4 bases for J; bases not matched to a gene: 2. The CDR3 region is CASSQGTGVGNTIYF. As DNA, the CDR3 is TGTGCCAGCAGCCAAGGGACAGGGGTCGGAAACACCATATATTTT.

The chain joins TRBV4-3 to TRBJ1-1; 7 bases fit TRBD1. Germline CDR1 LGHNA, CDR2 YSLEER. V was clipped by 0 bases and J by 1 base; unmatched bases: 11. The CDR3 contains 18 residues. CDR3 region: CASSQEGIQGLANTEAFF. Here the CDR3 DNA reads TGCGCCAGCAGCCAAGAGGGGATACAGGGGTTGGCGAACACTGAAGCTTTCTTT.

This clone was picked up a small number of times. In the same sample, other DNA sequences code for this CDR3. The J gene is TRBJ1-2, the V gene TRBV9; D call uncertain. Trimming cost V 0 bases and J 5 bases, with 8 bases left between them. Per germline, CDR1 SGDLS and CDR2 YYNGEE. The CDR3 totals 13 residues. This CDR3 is CASSVDRGYGYTF. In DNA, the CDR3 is TGTGCCAGCAGCGTAGACCGAGGTTATGGCTACACCTTC.

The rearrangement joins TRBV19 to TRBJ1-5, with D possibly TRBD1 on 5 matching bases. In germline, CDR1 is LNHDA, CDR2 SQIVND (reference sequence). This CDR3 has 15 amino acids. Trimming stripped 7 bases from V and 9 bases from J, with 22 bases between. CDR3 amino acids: CASKGTFDLGWPQHF. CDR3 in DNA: TGTGCCAGTAAAGGGACTTTCGACCTGGGGTGGCCCCAGCATTTT.

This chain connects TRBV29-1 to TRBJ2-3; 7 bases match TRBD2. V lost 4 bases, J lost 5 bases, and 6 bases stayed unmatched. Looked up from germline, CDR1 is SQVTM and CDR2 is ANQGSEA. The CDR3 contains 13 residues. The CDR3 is CSVGGGRGDTQYF. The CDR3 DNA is TGCAGCGTTGGCGGGGGACGGGGAGATACGCAGTATTTT.

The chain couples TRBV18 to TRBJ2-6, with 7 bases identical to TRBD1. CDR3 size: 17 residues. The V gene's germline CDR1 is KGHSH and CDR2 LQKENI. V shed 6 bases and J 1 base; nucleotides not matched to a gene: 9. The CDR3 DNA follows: TGTGCCAGCTCCCGGACAGGACCATCTTCTGGGGCCAACGTCCTGACTTTC. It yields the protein CASSRTGPSSGANVLTF. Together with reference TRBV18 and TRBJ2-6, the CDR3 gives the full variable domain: NAGVMQNPRHLVRRRGQEARLRCSPMKGHSHVYWYRQLPEEGLKFMVYLQKENIIDESGMPKERFSAEFPKEGPSILRIQQVVRGDSAAYFCASSRTGPSSGANVLTFGAGSRLTVL.

The CDR3 here is CASSYSGTGTSPLHF. The CDR3 nucleotides read TGTGCCAGCAGTTACTCCGGGACAGGGACCTCACCCCTCCACTTT. The chain uses TRBV6-5 and TRBJ1-6, with 9 nucleotides matching TRBD1. The CDR3 runs to 15 residues. Germline V gives CDR1 MNHEY, CDR2 SVGAGI. J was trimmed by 10 bases and V by 0 bases; bases with no gene match: 4.

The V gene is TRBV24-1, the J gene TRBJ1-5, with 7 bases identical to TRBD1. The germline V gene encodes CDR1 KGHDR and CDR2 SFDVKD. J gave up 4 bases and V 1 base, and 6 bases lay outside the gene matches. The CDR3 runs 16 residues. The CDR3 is CATSDFRAGGNQPQHF. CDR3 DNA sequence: TGTGCCACCAGTGATTTCCGGGCAGGGGGGAATCAGCCCCAGCATTTT.

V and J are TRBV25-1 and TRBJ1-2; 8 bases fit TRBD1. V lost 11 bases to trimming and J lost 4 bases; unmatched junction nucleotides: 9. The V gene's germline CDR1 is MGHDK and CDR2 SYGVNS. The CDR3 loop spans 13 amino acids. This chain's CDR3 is CAGSAGGLYGYTF. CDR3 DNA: TGTGCCGGCTCAGCAGGGGGCCTCTATGGCTACACCTTC.

Here the CDR3 DNA reads TGTGCCACCAGCAGAGAAGGACTGGGTAGCACAGATACGCAGTATTTT. Its protein is CATSREGLGSTDTQYF. The chain joins TRBV15 to TRBJ2-3; D is possibly TRBD2 (5 bases). Germline CDR1 is LNHNV and CDR2 is YYDKDF (reference sequence). The CDR3 extends over 16 amino acids. Trimming cost V 0 bases and J 0 bases, with 10 bases left between them.

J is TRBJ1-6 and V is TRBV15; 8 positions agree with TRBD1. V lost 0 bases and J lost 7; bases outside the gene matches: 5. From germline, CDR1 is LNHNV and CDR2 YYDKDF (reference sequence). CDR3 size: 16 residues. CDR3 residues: CATSRDLGQENSPLHF. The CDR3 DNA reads TGTGCCACCAGCAGAGATCTGGGACAGGAGAATTCACCCCTCCACTTT.

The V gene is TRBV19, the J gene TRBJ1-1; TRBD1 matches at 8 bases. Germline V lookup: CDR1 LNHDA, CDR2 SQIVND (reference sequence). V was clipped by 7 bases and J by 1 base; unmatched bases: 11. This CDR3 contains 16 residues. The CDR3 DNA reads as TGTGCCAGTACGACGCGCCAGGACAGGGCGAACACTGAAGCTTTCTTT. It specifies CASTTRQDRANTEAFF.

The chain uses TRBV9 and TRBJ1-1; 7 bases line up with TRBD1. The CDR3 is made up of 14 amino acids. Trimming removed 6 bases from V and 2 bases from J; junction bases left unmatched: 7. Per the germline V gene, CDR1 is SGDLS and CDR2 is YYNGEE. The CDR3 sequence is CASNPQGDNTEAFF. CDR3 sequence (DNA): TGTGCCAGCAACCCCCAGGGGGATAACACTGAAGCTTTCTTT.

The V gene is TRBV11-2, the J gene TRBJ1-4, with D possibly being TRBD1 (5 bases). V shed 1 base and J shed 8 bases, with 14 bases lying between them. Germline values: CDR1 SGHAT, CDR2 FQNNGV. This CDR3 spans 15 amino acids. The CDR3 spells CASSLGGRDSEKLFF. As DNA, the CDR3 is TGTGCCAGCAGCTTAGGGGGCAGGGATAGCGAAAAACTGTTTTTT. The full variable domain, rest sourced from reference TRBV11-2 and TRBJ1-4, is EAGVAQSPRYKIIEKRQSVAFWCNPISGHATLYWYQQILGQGPKLLIQFQNNGVVDDSQLPKDRFSAERLKGVDSTLKIQPAKLEDSAVYLCASSLGGRDSEKLFFGSGTQLSVL.